This TCR beta chain came from a study of regulatory T cells in long-lasting Graves disease. CDR3 regions were amplified by Arm-PCR using iRepertoire HTBI primers to build TCR beta libraries. A single record per CDR3 protein comes from TCRdb applying MiXCR to the multiplex PCR reads. The data show 450,000 to 650,000 distinct CDR3 sequences, around 16% seen once. Time point indicated: newly diagnosed GD, antithyroid drugs for less than 3 months. PBMC RNA served as the TCR library source. This clonotype has just a few counts. The CDR3 totals 14 residues. The V segment lost 6 bases and the J segment 2 bases; nucleotides outside the gene matches: 4. Germline V gene data show CDR1 as ENHRY and CDR2 as SYGVKD. The same specimen was also included in a second study, on T cells in Graves' hyperthyroidism and ophthalmopathy.

The chain couples TRBV10-3 to TRBJ2-7; 10 bases line up with TRBD2. The source of this sequence is a woman aged 35-65 years with Graves disease. The specimen was peripheral blood mononuclear cells (PBMCs), collected at new diagnosis, from a patient treated with antithyroid drugs. CDR3: CAISTGTSAYEQYF. The CDR3 nucleotides read TGTGCCATCAGCACCGGGACTAGCGCCTACGAGCAGTACTTC.